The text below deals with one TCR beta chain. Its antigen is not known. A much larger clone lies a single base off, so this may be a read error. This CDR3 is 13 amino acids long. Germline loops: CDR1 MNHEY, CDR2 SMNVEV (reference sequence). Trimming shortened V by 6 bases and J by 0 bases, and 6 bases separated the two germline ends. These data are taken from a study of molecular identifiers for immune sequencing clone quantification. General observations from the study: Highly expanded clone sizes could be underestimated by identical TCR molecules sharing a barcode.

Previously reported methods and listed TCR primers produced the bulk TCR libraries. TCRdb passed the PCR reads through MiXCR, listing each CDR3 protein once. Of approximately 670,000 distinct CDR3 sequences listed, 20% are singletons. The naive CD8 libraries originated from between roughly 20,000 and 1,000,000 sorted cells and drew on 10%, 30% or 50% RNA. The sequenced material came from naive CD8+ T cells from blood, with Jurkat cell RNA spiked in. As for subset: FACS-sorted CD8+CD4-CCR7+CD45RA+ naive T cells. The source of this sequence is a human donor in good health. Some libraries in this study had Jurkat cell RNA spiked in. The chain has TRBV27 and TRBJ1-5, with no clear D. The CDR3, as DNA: TGTGCCAGCAGACATAATAGCAATCAGCCCCAGCATTTT. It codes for CASRHNSNQPQHF.